Below, 20 T cell receptor beta chains from the same sample are listed, as sequenced in a study of blood T cell repertoires in COVID-19. The protocol was immunoSEQ multiplex PCR, while the TCRdb copy is restricted to in-frame clones and leaves out a portion. This table has 170,000 or so clones, approximately 85% appearing once. Sequencing was performed on PBMCs or T cells enriched from blood (not recorded which). Receptor source: a man in his forties or fifties who had recovered from COVID-19.

The J gene is TRBJ1-2, the V gene TRBV19; D unclear. Germline CDR1 reads LNHDA; CDR2 reads SQIVND (reference sequence). V shed 0 bases and J shed 3 bases, with 20 bases lying between them. The CDR3 loop spans 18 amino acids. This CDR3 is CASSIDLFGGPRDYGYTF. The CDR3 DNA reads as TGTGCCAGTAGTATAGATCTATTTGGAGGGCCAAGGGACTATGGCTACACCTTC.

V and J are TRBV3-1 (or the pseudogene TRBV3-2) and TRBJ1-5; no clear D gene. The length of the CDR3 is 14 residues. Germline V gene lookup returns CDR1 LGHDT and CDR2 YNNKEL (reference sequence). The germline V and J ends were trimmed by 4 bases and 0 bases, with 7 bases remaining between them. This chain's CDR3 is CASSLLYSNQPQHF. The CDR3 DNA sequence: TGTGCCAGCAGCCTCCTTTATAGCAATCAGCCCCAGCATTTT.

This rearrangement joins TRBV11-2 to TRBJ2-3; tentative D call: TRBD2 (7 bases). The CDR3 has 16 residues. V gave up 2 bases and J gave up 2 bases, with 14 bases separating them. The germline V gene has CDR1 SGHAT and CDR2 FQNNGV. CDR3 DNA sequence: TGTGCCAGCAGCTTATGGGGCGGGGGCCCCACAGATACGCAGTATTTT. It translates to CASSLWGGGPTDTQYF.

J is TRBJ1-4 and V is TRBV5-1; TRBD1 aligns across 7 bases. Germline V gives CDR1 SGHRS, CDR2 YFSETQ. The V gene end was trimmed by 4 bases and the J gene end by 9 bases; junction bases not matched to a gene: 3. This CDR3 comprises 12 residues. CDR3: CASSPDRQKLFF. As DNA, the CDR3 is TGCGCCAGCAGCCCGGACAGGCAAAAACTGTTTTTT.

This rearrangement joins TRBV19 to TRBJ1-5; 10 nucleotides align to TRBD1. Germline lookup yields CDR1 LNHDA and CDR2 SQIVND (reference sequence). V dropped 5 bases and J dropped 7; count of bases not matched to a gene: 11. CDR3 length: 16 residues. The CDR3 coding sequence is TGTGCCAGTAGTGCACGGGACAGGGGCGCTTTCCAGCCCCAGCATTTT. Translating gives CASSARDRGAFQPQHF.

The gene calls are TRBV5-4 and TRBJ2-2; tentative D call: TRBD2 (5 bases). Germline V lookup: CDR1 SGHNT, CDR2 YYREEE (reference sequence). CDR3 length equals 13 residues. The V end was cut by 2 bases, the J end by 3 bases, with 5 bases between. CDR3 coding DNA: TGTGCCAGCAGCTTCGGGGACACCGGGGAGCTGTTTTTT. Protein: CASSFGDTGELFF.

The chain carries TRBV4-1 and TRBJ2-5; no clear D. Germline-derived CDR1 and CDR2 are MGHRA and YSYEKL. The CDR3 runs 11 residues. Trimming cost V 2 bases and J 4 bases, with 2 bases left between them. The CDR3 is CASSQRETQYF. CDR3 bases: TGCGCCAGCAGCCAACGAGAGACCCAGTACTTC.

This chain connects TRBV4-2 to TRBJ1-2; no firm D call. V gave up 1 base and J gave up 3 bases, with 18 bases separating them. Germline lookup yields CDR1 LGHNA and CDR2 YNFKEQ. There are 17 residues in the CDR3. CDR3 amino acids: CASSQAENGGIDYGYTF. CDR3 sequence (DNA): TGTGCCAGCAGCCAAGCTGAAAACGGAGGGATAGACTATGGCTACACCTTC.

The chain employs TRBV9 and TRBJ1-4; a possible D gene is TRBD1 (5 bases). Germline-derived CDR1 and CDR2 are SGDLS and YYNGEE. V was cut by 1 base and J by 4 bases, with 14 bases left in between. The CDR3 runs 16 residues. CDR3 loop: CASSVQGRAINEKLFF. The CDR3 region has the DNA TGTGCCAGCAGCGTACAGGGCAGGGCGATTAATGAAAAACTGTTTTTT.

This chain joins TRBV5-1 and TRBJ2-5; possibly TRBD2 for D (6 bases). V dropped 6 bases and J dropped 5 bases, with 8 bases sitting between them. The germline CDR1 and CDR2 sequences are SGHRS and YFSETQ. This CDR3 comprises 11 residues. The CDR3 region is CASTRGETQYF. Here the CDR3 DNA reads TGCGCCAGCACCCGGGGGGAGACCCAGTACTTC.

The chain uses TRBV29-1 and TRBJ1-1; D remains unclear. CDR1 and CDR2 (germline): SQVTM, ANQGSEA. The length of the CDR3 is 13 residues. With 5 bases removed from V and 1 base from J, the gap between germline ends came to 11 bases. The CDR3 nucleotides read TGCAGCGTTATGACTGACTCGAACACTGAAGCTTTCTTT. This encodes CSVMTDSNTEAFF.

The chain uses TRBV5-6 and TRBJ2-1; 9 bases agree with TRBD1. This CDR3 is built from 14 residues. The ends lost 4 bases at V and 7 bases at J; junction bases unmatched: 6. From germline, CDR1 is SGHDT and CDR2 YYEEEE. CDR3 in DNA: TGTGCCAGCAGCGGTGGACAGGGGCCTAATGAGCAGTTCTTC. Protein sequence: CASSGGQGPNEQFF.

V is TRBV7-9 and J is TRBJ1-5; the D is unclear. Deletions cut 5 bases from V and 4 bases from J, with 12 bases between. CDR1 and CDR2 from the germline V gene are SEHNR and FQNEAQ (reference sequence). The CDR3 loop spans 14 amino acids. CDR3 bases: TGTGCCAGCAGCGCCGCGGGTTGGAATCAGCCCCAGCATTTT. It codes for CASSAAGWNQPQHF.

This clone was seen a single time. This sequence joins TRBV3-1 (or the pseudogene TRBV3-2) and TRBJ2-1, with D unclear. CDR3 length equals 14 residues. Trimming removed 4 bases from V and 8 bases from J, with 15 bases in between. CDR1 LGHDT and CDR2 YNNKEL come from the germline V gene (reference sequence). The CDR3 reads CASSPPVPADEQFF. In DNA form, the CDR3 reads TGTGCCAGCAGCCCCCCCGTCCCGGCGGATGAGCAGTTCTTC.

The chain carries TRBV7-8 and TRBJ2-3, with 12 positions matching TRBD2. Germline-derived CDR1 and CDR2 are SGHVS and FQNEAQ. V shed 5 bases and J 3 bases; nucleotides not matched to a gene: 27. The CDR3 is 23 amino acids. The CDR3 reads CASSPRHPVGTSGPRAGTDTQYF. CDR3 nucleotides: TGTGCCAGCAGCCCCCGGCACCCAGTAGGGACTAGCGGGCCCAGGGCGGGGACAGATACGCAGTATTTT. The full variable domain, in which reference TRBV7-8 and TRBJ2-3 provide the parts outside the CDR3, is GAGVSQSPRYKVAKRGQDVALRCDPISGHVSLFWYQQALGQGPEFLTYFQNEAQLDKSGLPSDRFFAERPEGSVSTLKIQRTQQEDSAVYLCASSPRHPVGTSGPRAGTDTQYFGPGTRLTVL.

This rearrangement joins TRBV3-1 (or the pseudogene TRBV3-2) to TRBJ1-2; D possibly corresponds to TRBD1 (6 bases). Germline values: CDR1 LGHDT, CDR2 YNNKEL (reference sequence). The V end was cut by 4 bases, the J end by 12 bases, with 18 bases between. The length of the CDR3 is 13 residues. The CDR3 is CASSPSGGPVNTF. The CDR3 region has the DNA TGTGCCAGCAGCCCCTCTGGGGGCCCCGTAAACACCTTC.

The gene calls are TRBV28 and TRBJ2-5; the match to TRBD1 covers 7 bases. The CDR3 loop spans 15 amino acids. The V gene's germline CDR1 is MDHEN and CDR2 SYDVKM. The V and J ends lost 5 bases and 3 bases, in that order; junction bases with no gene match: 9. The CDR3 loop reads CASSPMMTGKETQYF. In nucleotides, the CDR3 is TGTGCCAGCAGTCCAATGATGACAGGGAAAGAGACCCAGTACTTC. Complete variable domain (other parts from reference TRBV28 and TRBJ2-5): DVKVTQSSRYLVKRTGEKVFLECVQDMDHENMFWYRQDPGLGLRLIYFSYDVKMKEKGDIPEGYSVSREKKERFSLILESASTNQTSMYLCASSPMMTGKETQYFGPGTRLLVL.

The chain joins TRBV19 to TRBJ1-5, with D maybe TRBD1 (5 bases). The V end was cut by 5 bases, the J end by 5 bases, with 22 bases between. This CDR3 is built from 17 residues. From germline, CDR1 is LNHDA and CDR2 SQIVND (reference sequence). In DNA, the CDR3 is TGTGCCAGTAGTGGGACGGGGGGAGGTCAATCGGATCAGCCCCAGCATTTT. The encoded protein is CASSGTGGGQSDQPQHF.

A remark on this clone: A single base separates this from a much larger clone, so it may be a read error. Other DNA sequences within the sample encode an identical CDR3. V gene TRBV6-4 combines with J gene TRBJ2-3; 9 positions match TRBD2. CDR3 length: 14 residues. Germline V gives CDR1 MRHNA, CDR2 SNTAGT. Germline trimming cut 4 bases from V and 1 base from J; bases unmatched to any gene: 0. The CDR3 DNA reads TGTGCCAGCAGTGTAGCGGGGGGCACAGATACGCAGTATTTT. This codes for CASSVAGGTDTQYF.

This chain joins TRBV19 and TRBJ2-2; 9 bases line up with TRBD1. The germline gives CDR1 LNHDA, CDR2 SQIVND (reference sequence). CDR3 size: 16 residues. J was trimmed by 6 bases and V by 6 bases; bases with no gene match: 11. CDR3 DNA sequence: TGTGCCAGTAGGGTTTACAGGGGGCAGGCGGCCGGGGAGCTGTTTTTT. Amino acid sequence: CASRVYRGQAAGELFF.